This T cell receptor (beta chain) was sequenced during a study of T cells after yellow fever vaccination. The study, taken as a whole, reports: At 95% to 98% for CD4 and approximately 88% for CD8, most primary-vaccination clones showed up again after the booster. Few clonotypes appeared in both CD4 and CD8 compartments.

As concerns this clonotype: The antigen is not known.

MiXCR, applied by TCRdb to the 5' RACE reads, yields one record per CDR3 protein. The sample holds 250,000 to 350,000 distinct CDR3 sequences, roughly 4.3% seen once. Deletions cut 0 bases from V and 16 bases from J, with 13 bases between. The CDR3 runs to 12 residues. CDR1 is DFQATT, CDR2 SNEGSKA, per germline (reference sequence). This chain links TRBV20-1 with TRBJ2-6; unclear D gene. Sequenced here: PBMCs, sampled 15 days after the yellow fever booster vaccination. This TCR was sampled from a man aged 18-30 years who received the YFV17D yellow fever vaccine. The CDR3 region is CSARDGSLGLTF. For the CDR3, the DNA is TGCAGTGCTAGAGACGGCAGCCTAGGTCTGACTTTC.